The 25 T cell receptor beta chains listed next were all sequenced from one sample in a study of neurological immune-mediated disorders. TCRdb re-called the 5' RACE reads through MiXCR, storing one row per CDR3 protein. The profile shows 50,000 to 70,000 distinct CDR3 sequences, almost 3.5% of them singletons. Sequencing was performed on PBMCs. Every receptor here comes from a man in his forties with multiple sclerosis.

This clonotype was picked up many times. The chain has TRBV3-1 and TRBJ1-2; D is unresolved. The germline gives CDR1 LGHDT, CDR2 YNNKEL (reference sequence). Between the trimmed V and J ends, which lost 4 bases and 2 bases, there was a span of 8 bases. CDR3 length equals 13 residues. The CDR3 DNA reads TGTGCCAGCAGCCGGGAGAAAAACTATGGCTACACCTTC. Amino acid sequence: CASSREKNYGYTF.

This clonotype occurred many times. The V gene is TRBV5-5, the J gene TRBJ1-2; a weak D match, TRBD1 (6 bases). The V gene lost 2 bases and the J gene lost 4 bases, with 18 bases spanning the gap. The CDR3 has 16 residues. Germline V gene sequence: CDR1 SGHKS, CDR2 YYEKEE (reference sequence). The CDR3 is CASSFAAGDLSYGYTF. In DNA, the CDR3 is TGTGCCAGCAGCTTCGCAGCAGGGGACCTCTCCTATGGCTACACCTTC.

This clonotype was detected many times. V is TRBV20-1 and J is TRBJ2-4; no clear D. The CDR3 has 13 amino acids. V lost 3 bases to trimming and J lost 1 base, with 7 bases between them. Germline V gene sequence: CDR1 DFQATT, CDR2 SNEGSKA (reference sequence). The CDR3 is CSASPGAKNIQYF. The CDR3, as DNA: TGCAGTGCTAGCCCCGGGGCCAAAAACATTCAGTACTTC.

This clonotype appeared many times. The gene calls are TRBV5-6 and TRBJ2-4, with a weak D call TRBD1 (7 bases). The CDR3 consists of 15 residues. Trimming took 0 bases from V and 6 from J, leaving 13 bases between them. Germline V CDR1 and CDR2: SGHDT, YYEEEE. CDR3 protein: CASSLAGQGGNIQYF. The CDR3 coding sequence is TGTGCCAGCAGCTTGGCGGGGCAGGGGGGAAACATTCAGTACTTC.

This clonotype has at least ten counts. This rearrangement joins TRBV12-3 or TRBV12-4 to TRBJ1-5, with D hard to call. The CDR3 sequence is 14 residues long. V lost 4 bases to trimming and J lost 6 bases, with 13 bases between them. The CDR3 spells CASSSNAGRQPQHF. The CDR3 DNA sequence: TGTGCCAGCAGTTCCAATGCCGGGCGTCAGCCCCAGCATTTT.

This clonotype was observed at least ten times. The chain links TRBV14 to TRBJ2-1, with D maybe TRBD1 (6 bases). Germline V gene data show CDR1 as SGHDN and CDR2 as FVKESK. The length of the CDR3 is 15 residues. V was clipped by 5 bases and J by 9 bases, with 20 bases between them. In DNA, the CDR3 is TGTGCCAGCAGCGCCCAGGGTGTACAGGGCACTGAGCAGTTCTTC. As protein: CASSAQGVQGTEQFF.

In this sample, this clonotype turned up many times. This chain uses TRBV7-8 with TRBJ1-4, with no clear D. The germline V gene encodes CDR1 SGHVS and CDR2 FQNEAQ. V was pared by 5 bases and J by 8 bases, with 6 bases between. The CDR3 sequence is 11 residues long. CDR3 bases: TGTGCCAGCAGCAGAGGAGAAAAACTGTTTTTT. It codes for CASSRGEKLFF. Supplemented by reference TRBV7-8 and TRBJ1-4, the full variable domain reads GAGVSQSPRYKVAKRGQDVALRCDPISGHVSLFWYQQALGQGPEFLTYFQNEAQLDKSGLPSDRFFAERPEGSVSTLKIQRTQQEDSAVYLCASSRGEKLFFGSGTQLSVL.

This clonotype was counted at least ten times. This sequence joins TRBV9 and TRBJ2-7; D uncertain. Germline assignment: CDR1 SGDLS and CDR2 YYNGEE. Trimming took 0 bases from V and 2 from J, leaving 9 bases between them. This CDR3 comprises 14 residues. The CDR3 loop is CASSVAGFPYEQYF. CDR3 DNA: TGTGCCAGCAGCGTAGCCGGATTCCCCTACGAGCAGTACTTC.

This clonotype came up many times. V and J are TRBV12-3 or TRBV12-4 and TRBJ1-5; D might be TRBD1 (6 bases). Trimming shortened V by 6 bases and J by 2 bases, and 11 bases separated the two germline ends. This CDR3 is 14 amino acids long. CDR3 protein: CASSLTGRNQPQHF. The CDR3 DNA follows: TGTGCCAGCAGCCTAACAGGGCGCAATCAGCCCCAGCATTTT.

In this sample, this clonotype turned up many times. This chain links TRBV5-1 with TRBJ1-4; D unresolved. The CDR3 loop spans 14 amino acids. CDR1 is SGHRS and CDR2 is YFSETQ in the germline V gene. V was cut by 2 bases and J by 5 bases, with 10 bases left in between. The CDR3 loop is CASSFREPNEKLFF. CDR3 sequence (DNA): TGCGCCAGCAGCTTCAGAGAACCAAATGAAAAACTGTTTTTT. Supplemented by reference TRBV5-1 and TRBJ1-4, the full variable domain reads KAGVTQTPRYLIKTRGQQVTLSCSPISGHRSVSWYQQTPGQGLQFLFEYFSETQRNKGNFPGRFSGRQFSNSRSEMNVSTLELGDSALYLCASSFREPNEKLFFGSGTQLSVL.

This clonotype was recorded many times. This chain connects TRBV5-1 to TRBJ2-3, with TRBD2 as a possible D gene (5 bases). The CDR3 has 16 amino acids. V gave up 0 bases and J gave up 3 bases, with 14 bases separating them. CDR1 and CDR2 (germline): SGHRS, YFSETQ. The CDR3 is CASSLAGTPGTDTQYF. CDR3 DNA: TGCGCCAGCAGCTTGGCCGGCACCCCGGGGACAGATACGCAGTATTTT.

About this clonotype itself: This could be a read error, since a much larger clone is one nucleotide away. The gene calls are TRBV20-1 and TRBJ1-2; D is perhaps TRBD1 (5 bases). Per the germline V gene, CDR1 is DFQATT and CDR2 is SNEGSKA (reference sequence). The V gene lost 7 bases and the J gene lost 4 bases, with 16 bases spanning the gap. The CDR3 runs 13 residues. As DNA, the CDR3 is TGCAGTGATTCCAGGGACTCCTTCTATGGCTACACCTTC. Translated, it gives CSDSRDSFYGYTF.

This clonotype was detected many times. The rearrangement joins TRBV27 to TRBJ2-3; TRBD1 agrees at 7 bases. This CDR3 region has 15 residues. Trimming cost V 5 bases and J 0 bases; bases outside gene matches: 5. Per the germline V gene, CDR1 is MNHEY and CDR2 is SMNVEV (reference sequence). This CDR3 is CASSPDRSSTDTQYF. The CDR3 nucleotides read TGTGCCAGCAGTCCGGACAGGTCTAGCACAGATACGCAGTATTTT.

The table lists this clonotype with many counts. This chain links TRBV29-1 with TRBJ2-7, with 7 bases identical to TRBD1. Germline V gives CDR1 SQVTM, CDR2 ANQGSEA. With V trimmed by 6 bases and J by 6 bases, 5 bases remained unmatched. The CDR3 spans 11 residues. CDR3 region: CSVLTGAEQYF. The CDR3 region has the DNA TGCAGCGTCTTAACAGGGGCCGAGCAGTACTTC.

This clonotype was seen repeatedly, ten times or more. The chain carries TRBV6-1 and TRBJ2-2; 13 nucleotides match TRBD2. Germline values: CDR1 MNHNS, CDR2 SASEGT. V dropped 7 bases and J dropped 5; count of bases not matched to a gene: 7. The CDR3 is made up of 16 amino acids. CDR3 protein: CASTTTSGGLTGELFF. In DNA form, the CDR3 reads TGTGCCAGCACCACGACTAGCGGGGGGTTAACCGGGGAGCTGTTTTTT.

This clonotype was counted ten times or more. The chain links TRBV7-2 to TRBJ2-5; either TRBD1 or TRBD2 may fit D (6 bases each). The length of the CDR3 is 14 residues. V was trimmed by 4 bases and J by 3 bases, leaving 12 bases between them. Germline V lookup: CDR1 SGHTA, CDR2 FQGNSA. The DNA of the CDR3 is TGTGCCAGCAGCTGGAGGGGGATAGAAGAGACCCAGTACTTC. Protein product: CASSWRGIEETQYF.

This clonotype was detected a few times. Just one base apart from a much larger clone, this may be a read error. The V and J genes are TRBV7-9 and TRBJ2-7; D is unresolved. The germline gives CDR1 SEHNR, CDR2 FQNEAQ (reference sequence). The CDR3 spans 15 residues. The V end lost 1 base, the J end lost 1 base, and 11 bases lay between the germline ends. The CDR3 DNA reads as TGTGCCAGCAGCTTAGAGTGGAAGGAGTCCTACGAGCAGTACTTC. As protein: CASSLEWKESYEQYF.

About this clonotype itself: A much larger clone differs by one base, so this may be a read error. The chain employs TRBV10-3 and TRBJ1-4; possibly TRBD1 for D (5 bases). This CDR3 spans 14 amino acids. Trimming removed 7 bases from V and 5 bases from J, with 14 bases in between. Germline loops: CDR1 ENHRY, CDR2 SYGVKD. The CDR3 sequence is CAINVTEKNEKLFF. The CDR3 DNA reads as TGTGCCATCAATGTGACAGAAAAGAATGAAAAACTGTTTTTT.

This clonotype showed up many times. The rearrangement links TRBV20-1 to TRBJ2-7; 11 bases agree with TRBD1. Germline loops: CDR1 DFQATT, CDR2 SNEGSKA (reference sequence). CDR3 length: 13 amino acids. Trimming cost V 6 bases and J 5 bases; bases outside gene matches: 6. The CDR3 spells CSAPGQGANEQYF. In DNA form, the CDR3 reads TGCAGTGCCCCAGGACAGGGGGCCAACGAGCAGTACTTC.

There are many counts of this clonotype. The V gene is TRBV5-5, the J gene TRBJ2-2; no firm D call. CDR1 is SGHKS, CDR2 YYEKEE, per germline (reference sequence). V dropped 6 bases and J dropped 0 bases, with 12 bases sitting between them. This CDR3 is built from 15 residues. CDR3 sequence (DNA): TGTGCCAGCAAATGGGGTCTCACGAACACCGGGGAGCTGTTTTTT. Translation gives CASKWGLTNTGELFF.

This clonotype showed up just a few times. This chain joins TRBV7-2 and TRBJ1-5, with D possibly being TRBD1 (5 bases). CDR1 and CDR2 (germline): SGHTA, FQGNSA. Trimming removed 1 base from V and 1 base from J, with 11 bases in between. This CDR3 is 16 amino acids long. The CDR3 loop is CASSLGLSGSNQPQHF. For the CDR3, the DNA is TGTGCCAGCAGCTTAGGGTTGTCAGGGAGCAATCAGCCCCAGCATTTT.

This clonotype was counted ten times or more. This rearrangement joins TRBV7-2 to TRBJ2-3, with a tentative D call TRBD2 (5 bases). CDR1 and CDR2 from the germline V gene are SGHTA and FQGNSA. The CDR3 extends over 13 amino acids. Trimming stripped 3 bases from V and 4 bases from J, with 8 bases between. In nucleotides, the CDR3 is TGTGCCAGCAGCTTGACTAAGGCAGATACGCAGTATTTT. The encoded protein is CASSLTKADTQYF.

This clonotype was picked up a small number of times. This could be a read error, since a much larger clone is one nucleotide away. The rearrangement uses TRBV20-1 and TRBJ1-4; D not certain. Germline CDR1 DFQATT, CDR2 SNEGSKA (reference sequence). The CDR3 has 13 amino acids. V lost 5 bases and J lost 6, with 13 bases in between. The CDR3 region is CSAFPTWDEKLFF. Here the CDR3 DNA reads TGCAGTGCTTTCCCCACTTGGGATGAAAAACTGTTTTTT.

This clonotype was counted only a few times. The CDR3 is CSARGDRTYTTYEQYF. For the CDR3, the DNA is TGCAGTGCTAGAGGGGACAGGACTTATACAACCTACGAGCAGTACTTC. This chain connects TRBV20-1 to TRBJ2-7; 8 bases line up with TRBD1. This CDR3 has 16 amino acids. Germline CDR1 is DFQATT and CDR2 is SNEGSKA (reference sequence). V was pared by 1 base and J by 2 bases, with 10 bases of the junction left unmatched.

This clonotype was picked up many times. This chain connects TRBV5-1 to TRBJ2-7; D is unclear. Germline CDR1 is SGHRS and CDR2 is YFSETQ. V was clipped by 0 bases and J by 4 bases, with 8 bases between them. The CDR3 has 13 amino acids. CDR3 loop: CASSLEVRYEQYF. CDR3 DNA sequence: TGCGCCAGCAGCTTGGAGGTGCGGTACGAGCAGTACTTC.